The 21 T cell receptor beta chains given below trace back to one sample, sequenced in a study of tumor T cells in aggressive B-cell lymphoma. Repertoires were generated with immunoSEQ multiplex PCR, while TCRdb's copy carries only in-frame clones and drops some. The sample includes around 2,000 clones, roughly 94% seen only once; the top ten take 2.5% to 3%. What was sequenced was tumor tissue. Receptors were obtained from an adult with diffuse large B cell lymphoma.

This rearrangement joins TRBV13 to TRBJ2-7; maybe TRBD2 (6 bases). The germline CDR1 and CDR2 sequences are PRHDT and FYEKMQ (reference sequence). Trimming removed 5 bases from V and 9 bases from J, with 17 bases in between. The CDR3 has 13 residues. CDR3 amino acids: CASSPRLVEVQYF. The CDR3, as DNA: TGTGCCAGCAGCCCTCGACTAGTAGAGGTGCAGTACTTC.

This chain connects TRBV11-2 to TRBJ2-7; 7 bases align to TRBD1. CDR1 and CDR2 from the germline V gene are SGHAT and FQNNGV. This CDR3 contains 17 residues. The ends lost 5 bases at V and 4 bases at J; junction bases unmatched: 17. CDR3 nucleotides: TGTGCCAGCAGCCGAGCCGCCACAGGGGCAGGAAATTACGAGCAGTACTTC. Translation: CASSRAATGAGNYEQYF.

The genes are TRBV7-6 and TRBJ2-7, with 8 bases aligning to TRBD2. The V segment lost 3 bases and the J segment 0 bases; nucleotides outside the gene matches: 4. CDR1 and CDR2 (germline): SGHVS, FNYEAQ. This CDR3 contains 15 residues. The chain's CDR3 is CASSFGSGVSYEQYF. The CDR3 DNA follows: TGTGCCAGCAGCTTTGGTAGCGGGGTCTCCTACGAGCAGTACTTC.

The chain carries TRBV12-5 and TRBJ2-5; D is perhaps TRBD1 (5 bases). The J call is uncertain, as TRBJ2-7 better fits the DNA end. This CDR3 comprises 18 residues. Germline CDR1 and CDR2: LGHNT and FRNRAP. The CDR3 sequence is CASGLVLSGSFSSYEQYF. The CDR3 bases are TGTGCTAGTGGTTTGGTACTTTCAGGGTCGTTCAGCTCCTACGAGCAGTACTTC.

The rearrangement uses TRBV4-3 and TRBJ2-6; 7 bases match TRBD1. The J segment lost 0 bases and the V segment lost 5 bases, leaving 7 bases of the junction unmatched. The CDR3 covers 17 residues. Looked up from germline, CDR1 is LGHNA and CDR2 is YSLEER. The CDR3 protein is CASSYRGPDSGANVLTF. CDR3 DNA sequence: TGCGCCAGCAGCTACAGGGGCCCGGACTCTGGGGCCAACGTCCTGACTTTC.

This rearrangement joins TRBV28 to TRBJ2-7, with 7 nucleotides matching TRBD1. The CDR3 length is 15 residues. CDR1 and CDR2 (germline): MDHEN, SYDVKM. V trimming: 6 bases; J trimming: 2 bases; junction bases outside the gene matches: 10. The CDR3 DNA follows: TGTGCCAGCAGACTACTATTGACAGGGCCCTACGAGCAGTACTTC. Protein product: CASRLLLTGPYEQYF.

The chain links TRBV7-9 to TRBJ2-7; 7 bases agree with TRBD1. Per germline, CDR1 SEHNR and CDR2 FQNEAQ (reference sequence). The CDR3 contains 14 residues. Trimming removed 1 base from V and 5 bases from J; junction bases left unmatched: 5. Written as DNA, the CDR3 is TGTGCCAGCAGCTTAGGAGGGACAGACAACGAGCAGTACTTC. Residues: CASSLGGTDNEQYF.

The gene calls are TRBV29-1 and TRBJ1-4; D is possibly TRBD1 (5 bases). Germline V gene data show CDR1 as SQVTM and CDR2 as ANQGSEA. V was pared by 7 bases and J by 3 bases, with 12 bases between. This CDR3 comprises 13 residues. The CDR3 reads CSGGGRANEKLFF. The DNA of the CDR3 is TGCAGCGGGGGGGGGAGGGCTAATGAAAAACTGTTTTTT.

This chain links TRBV13 with TRBJ1-3, with D possibly TRBD1 on 6 matching bases. Germline CDR1 reads PRHDT; CDR2 reads FYEKMQ (reference sequence). Trimming stripped 3 bases from V and 3 bases from J, with 9 bases between. The CDR3 runs 14 residues. Here the CDR3 DNA reads TGTGCCAGCAGCTTTAGACAGGATGGAAACACCATATATTTT. As protein: CASSFRQDGNTIYF.

The gene calls are TRBV14 and TRBJ2-2; possible D gene TRBD2, 7 bases. Germline CDR1 is SGHDN and CDR2 is FVKESK. The CDR3 loop spans 17 amino acids. Trimming removed 1 base from V and 0 bases from J, with 12 bases in between. The CDR3 region is CASSQVRGPTNTGELFF. The CDR3 nucleotides read TGTGCCAGCAGCCAAGTGCGGGGGCCTACGAACACCGGGGAGCTGTTTTTT.

DNA of the CDR3: TGCAGCGTTGGTCTAAGGGACAGAACAAATGAGCAGTTCTTC. Protein: CSVGLRDRTNEQFF. V is TRBV29-1 and J is TRBJ2-1, with 7 positions matching TRBD1. Per the germline V gene, CDR1 is SQVTM and CDR2 is ANQGSEA. CDR3 size: 14 residues. With 4 bases clipped from V and 7 bases from J, the junction kept 10 bases outside the gene matches.

The chain links TRBV10-2 to TRBJ1-1; possible D gene TRBD1, 6 bases. Trimming shortened V by 0 bases and J by 3 bases, and 20 bases separated the two germline ends. The CDR3 length is 18 residues. Germline CDR1 is WSHSY and CDR2 is SAAADI. The CDR3 here is CASSESLTGIGPYTEAFF. CDR3 nucleotide sequence: TGCGCCAGCAGTGAGTCACTGACAGGAATAGGGCCCTACACTGAAGCTTTCTTT.

The CDR3 DNA reads as TGTGCCAGCTCAAGCTCGTCGGACTTTTCACCCCTCCACTTT. Its translation: CASSSSSDFSPLHF. The chain couples TRBV18 to TRBJ1-6; unclear D gene. CDR3 length: 14 amino acids. Germline V gene data show CDR1 as KGHSH and CDR2 as LQKENI. V was pared by 5 bases and J by 9 bases, with 14 bases between.

This clone was seen just once. V is TRBV4-2 and J is TRBJ1-5; tentatively, D is TRBD1 (6 bases). V shed 3 bases and J shed 3 bases, with 12 bases lying between them. Per germline, CDR1 LGHNA and CDR2 YNFKEQ. The CDR3 spans 15 residues. Here the CDR3 reads CASSQVQGFNQPQHF. CDR3 sequence (DNA): TGTGCCAGCAGCCAGGTACAGGGTTTCAATCAGCCCCAGCATTTT.

V is TRBV5-4 and J is TRBJ2-7; 13 bases match TRBD2. V dropped 4 bases and J dropped 6; count of bases not matched to a gene: 7. The CDR3 length is 15 residues. CDR1 and CDR2 (germline): SGHNT, YYREEE (reference sequence). The CDR3 loop reads CASSKTSGRASEQYF. The CDR3 nucleotides read TGTGCCAGCAGCAAAACTAGCGGGAGGGCCAGCGAGCAGTACTTC.

This clone was seen once. This chain links TRBV5-4 with TRBJ2-2; 9 nucleotides match TRBD2. In germline, CDR1 is SGHNT, CDR2 YYREEE (reference sequence). J was trimmed by 6 bases and V by 2 bases; bases with no gene match: 5. The CDR3 covers 15 residues. The CDR3 nucleotides are TGTGCCAGCAGCTTCGGCGGGAGGGCCCCCGGGGAGCTGTTTTTT. This translates into CASSFGGRAPGELFF.

The chain recombines TRBV7-9 with TRBJ1-2; no reliable D call. The CDR3 contains 16 residues. Trimming took 5 bases from V and 2 from J, leaving 18 bases between them. Germline V gives CDR1 SEHNR, CDR2 FQNEAQ (reference sequence). As DNA, the CDR3 is TGTGCCAGCAGCCCCCGCGAGGGTTCAGTAAACTATGGCTACACCTTC. The encoded protein is CASSPREGSVNYGYTF.

The chain combines TRBV7-2 with TRBJ1-5; D is ambiguous. Deletions cut 1 base from V and 7 bases from J, with 11 bases between. The CDR3 sequence is 14 residues long. Germline V lookup: CDR1 SGHTA, CDR2 FQGNSA. The CDR3 DNA follows: TGTGCCAGCAGCTTAGGTCAGTTCCCGCAGCCCCAGCATTTT. This codes for CASSLGQFPQPQHF.

CDR3: CASSKRLAGGENTGELFF. The DNA for the CDR3 is TGTGCCAGCAGTAAAAGGCTAGCGGGTGGCGAGAACACCGGGGAGCTGTTTTTT. The chain combines TRBV2 with TRBJ2-2; the match to TRBD2 covers 8 bases. V lost 5 bases to trimming and J lost 1 base; unmatched junction nucleotides: 12. This CDR3 has 18 amino acids. CDR1 is SNHLY and CDR2 is FYNNEI in the germline V gene.

The CDR3 DNA follows: TGTGCCAGCAGTAGAGGGACTAGCGGGGTCCACCCCAAAAACATTCAGTACTTC. The encoded protein is CASSRGTSGVHPKNIQYF. This rearrangement joins TRBV27 to TRBJ2-4; TRBD2 matches 13 bases. V lost 5 bases to trimming and J lost 2 bases; unmatched junction nucleotides: 9. The CDR3 runs to 18 residues. Per the germline V gene, CDR1 is MNHEY and CDR2 is SMNVEV (reference sequence).

In its sample, this clone was seen once. This chain uses TRBV19 with TRBJ2-7; 9 nucleotides agree with TRBD2. The length of the CDR3 is 15 residues. The J segment lost 3 bases and the V segment lost 4 bases, leaving 7 bases of the junction unmatched. CDR1 and CDR2 from the germline V gene are LNHDA and SQIVND (reference sequence). CDR3 bases: TGTGCCAGTAGTAGGTCTACTAGCGGGTTCTACGAGCAGTACTTC. The encoded protein is CASSRSTSGFYEQYF.